A single sample is the source of the 2 T cell receptor beta chains below, sequenced in a study of T cell clones after liver transplantation. Only in-frame clones appear in the TCRdb table, and some are missing; sequencing was by immunoSEQ multiplex PCR. In the table there are some 15,000 clones, approximately 82% of which are singletons. The source was CD8+ T cells from blood, collected approximately 43 months after liver transplant. Receptor source: a human patient who received a liver transplant. Certain T cells may be donor cells from the graft.

This clone was recorded a few times. The chain recombines TRBV19 with TRBJ2-7; tentative D call: TRBD2 (5 bases). This CDR3 spans 13 amino acids. Trimming cost V 1 base and J 5 bases, with 9 bases left between them. CDR1 is LNHDA, CDR2 SQIVND, per germline (reference sequence). The CDR3 reads CASSIGGVNEQYF. The CDR3 DNA reads TGTGCCAGTAGTATAGGGGGAGTGAACGAGCAGTACTTC.

This chain links TRBV9 with TRBJ2-2; TRBD2 matches at 7 bases. The CDR3 loop spans 14 amino acids. CDR1 is SGDLS and CDR2 is YYNGEE in the germline V gene. J lost 8 bases, V lost 0 bases, and 4 bases had no gene match. The CDR3 nucleotides are TGTGCCAGCAGCGTAGGCGAAGCGGGAGGGGAGCTGTTTTTT. Amino acid sequence: CASSVGEAGGELFF.